These 17 T cell receptor beta chains were all obtained from the same sample, sequenced in a study of T cells in localized non-small cell lung cancer. Profiled with immunoSEQ multiplex PCR; TCRdb holds only in-frame clones, not every one. The sample lists thousands of clones; roughly 26% were seen once. Sequencing used lung tumor tissue, obtained before any cancer treatment. Receptors originate from a male donor aged 60 or over with stage III squamous cell lung carcinoma.

This clone qualifies as large. The chain has TRBV9 and TRBJ1-1; D remains unclear. Germline V CDR1 and CDR2: SGDLS, YYNGEE. The CDR3 consists of 14 residues. Trimming pared 0 bases from V and 0 bases from J, leaving 6 bases between. The CDR3 spells CASSVDGVNTEAFF. CDR3 in DNA: TGTGCCAGCAGCGTAGACGGGGTGAACACTGAAGCTTTCTTT.

V gene TRBV30 combines with J gene TRBJ1-1, with D possibly matching TRBD1 (6 bases). CDR1 GTSNPN and CDR2 SVGIG come from the germline V gene (reference sequence). V lost 1 base to trimming and J lost 4 bases, with 13 bases between them. The CDR3 has 14 residues. This CDR3 reads CAWSDSGAGTEAFF. In nucleotides, the CDR3 is TGTGCCTGGAGTGATTCAGGGGCGGGCACTGAAGCTTTCTTT.

CDR3 bases: TGTGCCAGCAGCGCGCCGACTAGCGGGAGGGCCGACGAGCAGTTCTTC. It yields the protein CASSAPTSGRADEQFF. This chain uses TRBV9 with TRBJ2-1, with 14 bases lining up with TRBD2. This CDR3 comprises 16 residues. Trimming removed 3 bases from V and 10 bases from J; junction bases left unmatched: 9. Germline V CDR1 and CDR2: SGDLS, YYNGEE.

The rearrangement links TRBV30 to TRBJ2-3, with 7 bases matching TRBD2. There are 16 residues in the CDR3. The V segment lost 0 bases and the J segment 2 bases; nucleotides outside the gene matches: 8. In germline, CDR1 is GTSNPN, CDR2 SVGIG (reference sequence). CDR3 region: CAWSVPSGEFTDTQYF. For the CDR3, the DNA is TGTGCCTGGAGTGTTCCCAGCGGGGAATTCACAGATACGCAGTATTTT. Drawing the rest from reference TRBV30 and TRBJ2-3, the complete variable domain is SQTIHQWPATLVQPVGSPLSLECTVEGTSNPNLYWYRQAAGRGLQLLFYSVGIGQISSEVPQNLSASRPQDRQFILSSKKLLLSDSGFYLCAWSVPSGEFTDTQYFGPGTRLTVL.

By share of the sample, this clone is medium-sized. The chain combines TRBV11-3 with TRBJ2-7; D possibly corresponds to TRBD2 (6 bases). The CDR3 sequence is 15 residues long. Germline loops: CDR1 SGHNT, CDR2 YENEEA. Trimming left V 5 bases short and J 6 bases short, with 20 bases between. This CDR3 is CASSQHEKRRVEQYF. The DNA of the CDR3 is TGTGCCAGCAGCCAACATGAGAAGCGGAGGGTCGAGCAGTACTTC.

By sample fraction, this clone is medium-sized. V gene TRBV11-3 combines with J gene TRBJ2-5, with D unresolved. The CDR3 length is 14 residues. Trimming took 5 bases from V and 5 from J, leaving 15 bases between them. Per the germline V gene, CDR1 is SGHNT and CDR2 is YENEEA. CDR3 nucleotide sequence: TGTGCCAGCAGCGGTCGATCTGCTTGGGAGACCCAGTACTTC. It encodes CASSGRSAWETQYF. Filled out from reference TRBV11-3 and TRBJ2-5, the complete variable domain reads EAGVVQSPRYKIIEKKQPVAFWCNPISGHNTLYWYLQNLGQGPELLIRYENEEAVDDSQLPKDRFSAERLKGVDSTLKIQPAELGDSAVYLCASSGRSAWETQYFGPGTRLLVL.

The chain has TRBV25-1 and TRBJ1-3, with a possible D match to TRBD1 (5 bases). V was shortened by 5 bases and J by 5 bases, with 19 bases between the two germline ends. This CDR3 comprises 16 residues. Germline CDR1 reads MGHDK; CDR2 reads SYGVNS. CDR3 nucleotide sequence: TGTGCCAGCAGTCCACCCCCGGGGTCAGGGAGAAACACCATATATTTT. Translating gives CASSPPPGSGRNTIYF.

The V gene is TRBV19, the J gene TRBJ2-1; TRBD2 aligns across 10 bases. There are 14 residues in the CDR3. V lost 5 bases, J lost 7 bases, and 5 bases stayed unmatched. The V gene's germline CDR1 is LNHDA and CDR2 SQIVND (reference sequence). The CDR3 DNA is TGTGCCAGTAGTCCTAGCGGGAGTAGGAATGAGCAGTTCTTC. It is translated as CASSPSGSRNEQFF.

The rearrangement uses TRBV18 and TRBJ2-5, with TRBD2 matching 10 bases. Trimming took 0 bases from V and 4 from J; bases not matched to a gene: 8. Germline V CDR1 and CDR2: KGHSH, LQKENI. The CDR3 is 17 amino acids. CDR3 sequence: CASSPPGELAGRETQYF. CDR3 sequence (DNA): TGTGCCAGCTCACCACCGGGGGAACTAGCGGGGAGAGAGACCCAGTACTTC.

This clone has a single count. The genes are TRBV14 and TRBJ2-3; D possibly corresponds to TRBD1 (5 bases). The CDR3 is 16 residues long. The V end lost 1 base, the J end lost 2 bases, and 13 bases lay between the germline ends. The germline gives CDR1 SGHDN, CDR2 FVKESK. The CDR3 region has the DNA TGTGCCAGCAGCCAAGGGTGGCCAGGGTACACAGATACGCAGTATTTT. This sequence encodes CASSQGWPGYTDTQYF.

This clone was counted a few times. The chain uses TRBV19 and TRBJ2-3, with D hard to call. The length of the CDR3 is 13 residues. V was shortened by 0 bases and J by 5 bases, with 6 bases between the two germline ends. CDR1 and CDR2 (germline): LNHDA, SQIVND (reference sequence). The CDR3 DNA reads TGTGCCAGTAGTATAGAACAGCGAGATACGCAGTATTTT. Its translation is CASSIEQRDTQYF.

The chain carries TRBV11-3 and TRBJ1-3, with D possibly being TRBD1 (6 bases). Germline CDR1 reads SGHNT; CDR2 reads YENEEA. The CDR3 contains 16 residues. V was trimmed by 5 bases and J by 2 bases, leaving 16 bases between them. CDR3 bases: TGTGCCAGCAGCCAGCGGGGACAACTCCCTGGAAACACCATATATTTT. Translated: CASSQRGQLPGNTIYF.

The chain carries TRBV10-3 and TRBJ2-1; tentative D call: TRBD2 (5 bases). The CDR3 has 15 residues. The germline gives CDR1 ENHRY, CDR2 SYGVKD. V was trimmed by 0 bases and J by 6 bases, leaving 12 bases between them. CDR3: CAISESTKTLNEQFF. The CDR3 DNA reads as TGTGCCATCAGTGAGTCGACTAAAACCCTCAATGAGCAGTTCTTC.

This sequence joins TRBV28 and TRBJ2-1; 9 nucleotides agree with TRBD2. The V gene's germline CDR1 is MDHEN and CDR2 SYDVKM. The CDR3 length is 18 residues. Trimming removed 2 bases from V and 6 bases from J; junction bases left unmatched: 14. CDR3: CASSLALAGLFKVNEQFF. CDR3 bases: TGTGCCAGCAGTTTAGCTCTAGCGGGATTATTCAAAGTCAATGAGCAGTTCTTC. Supplemented by reference TRBV28 and TRBJ2-1, the full variable domain reads DVKVTQSSRYLVKRTGEKVFLECVQDMDHENMFWYRQDPGLGLRLIYFSYDVKMKEKGDIPEGYSVSREKKERFSLILESASTNQTSMYLCASSLALAGLFKVNEQFFGPGTRLTVL.

This clone turned up a few times. The chain uses TRBV11-3 and TRBJ2-5; D is ambiguous. CDR1 SGHNT and CDR2 YENEEA come from the germline V gene. CDR3 length: 14 amino acids. V lost 1 base to trimming and J lost 2 bases, with 8 bases between them. The CDR3: CASSLVRQQETQYF. CDR3 in DNA: TGTGCCAGCAGCTTAGTTCGGCAGCAAGAGACCCAGTACTTC.

This rearrangement joins TRBV30 to TRBJ1-3, with D unclear. The CDR3 has 14 residues. CDR1 and CDR2 from the germline V gene are GTSNPN and SVGIG (reference sequence). Trimming cost V 4 bases and J 0 bases, with 10 bases left between them. CDR3 sequence (DNA): TGTGCCTGGACCACTGATAACTCTGGAAACACCATATATTTT. Encoded protein: CAWTTDNSGNTIYF.

This rearrangement joins TRBV6-8 to TRBJ2-3; D is undetermined. Germline CDR1 and CDR2: MNHGY and SAAAGT. Trimming cost V 2 bases and J 0 bases, with 9 bases left between them. The CDR3 runs to 15 residues. CDR3 sequence: CASSYRPLSTDTQYF. In DNA, the CDR3 is TGTGCCAGCAGTTACCGGCCGCTAAGCACAGATACGCAGTATTTT.